A single sample is the source of the 30 T cell receptor beta chains below, sequenced in a study of cytomegalovirus exposure and HLA in healthy donors. Vbeta (60) and Jbeta (13) primers were used in the PCR. TCRdb's table, derived via immunoSEQ multiplex PCR, lists solely in-frame clones and lacks some. The sample consists of some 110,000 clones, around four fifths of them appearing once. Sequencing was carried out using PBMCs. The source is a man aged 45-65 years in good health and CMV-seronegative.

V and J are TRBV18 and TRBJ1-2; TRBD1 aligns across 8 bases. V shed 5 bases and J 3 bases; nucleotides not matched to a gene: 2. The CDR3 runs 13 residues. Germline V lookup: CDR1 KGHSH, CDR2 LQKENI. The CDR3 protein is CASSGQGDYGYTF. CDR3 nucleotide sequence: TGTGCCAGCTCAGGACAGGGTGACTATGGCTACACCTTC.

V gene TRBV7-9 combines with J gene TRBJ2-3; 10 bases are a match to TRBD2. The CDR3 loop spans 17 amino acids. Germline CDR1 is SEHNR and CDR2 is FQNEAQ (reference sequence). V gave up 4 bases and J gave up 2 bases; unmatched junction bases: 9. The CDR3 here is CASSSDLAGDPTDTQYF. The CDR3 coding sequence is TGTGCCAGCAGCTCCGACCTAGCGGGGGATCCCACAGATACGCAGTATTTT.

The V gene is TRBV5-1, the J gene TRBJ2-5; D may be TRBD2 (5 bases). Germline V gives CDR1 SGHRS, CDR2 YFSETQ. CDR3 length: 13 residues. V dropped 0 bases and J dropped 5 bases, with 8 bases sitting between them. The CDR3: CASSLVSGETQYF. As DNA, the CDR3 is TGCGCCAGCAGCTTGGTTTCGGGGGAGACCCAGTACTTC. The entire variable domain, with the rest obtained from reference TRBV5-1 and TRBJ2-5, is as follows: KAGVTQTPRYLIKTRGQQVTLSCSPISGHRSVSWYQQTPGQGLQFLFEYFSETQRNKGNFPGRFSGRQFSNSRSEMNVSTLELGDSALYLCASSLVSGETQYFGPGTRLLVL.

This clone has only a few counts. V and J are TRBV10-3 and TRBJ1-1, with TRBD1 matching 7 bases. The CDR3 length is 12 residues. Trimming cost V 8 bases and J 4 bases; bases outside gene matches: 4. Germline assignment: CDR1 ENHRY and CDR2 SYGVKD. The CDR3, as DNA: TGTGCCATCGGACAGGTTAGCACTGAAGCTTTCTTT. Translation: CAIGQVSTEAFF.

This clone appeared a single time. Written as DNA, the CDR3 is TGTGCCAGCAGCTTGGACAGGGGGCAAGATGGCTACACCTTC. This translates into CASSLDRGQDGYTF. The V call is TRBV5-5, the J call TRBJ1-2, with TRBD1 matching 9 bases. The V and J ends lost 0 bases and 6 bases, in that order; junction bases with no gene match: 3. Germline CDR1 is SGHKS and CDR2 is YYEKEE (reference sequence). The CDR3 covers 14 residues. Full variable domain (outside the CDR3, taken from reference TRBV5-5 and TRBJ1-2): DAGVTQSPTHLIKTRGQQVTLRCSPISGHKSVSWYQQVLGQGPQFIFQYYEKEERGRGNFPDRFSARQFPNYSSELNVNALLLGDSALYLCASSLDRGQDGYTFGSGTRLTVV.

The chain combines TRBV7-2 with TRBJ2-2; 7 bases align to TRBD1. This CDR3 is 14 amino acids long. V lost 4 bases to trimming and J lost 1 base; unmatched junction nucleotides: 0. The germline V gene encodes CDR1 SGHTA and CDR2 FQGNSA. CDR3 in amino acids: CASSWDRNTGELFF. The CDR3 nucleotides read TGTGCCAGCAGCTGGGACAGGAACACCGGGGAGCTGTTTTTT.

V gene TRBV7-2 combines with J gene TRBJ1-2; D perhaps matches TRBD1 (6 bases). Trimming removed 1 base from V and 0 bases from J, with 15 bases in between. Germline V gene lookup returns CDR1 SGHTA and CDR2 FQGNSA. The CDR3 runs 17 residues. CDR3: CASSLGPGEGANYGYTF. CDR3 nucleotide sequence: TGTGCCAGCAGCTTAGGGCCAGGGGAGGGGGCTAACTATGGCTACACCTTC.

The chain carries TRBV6-5 and TRBJ2-7, with D tentatively TRBD1 (5 bases). The CDR3 extends over 12 amino acids. The ends were cut back, 10 bases at V and 4 bases at J, with 14 bases in the middle. The germline CDR1 and CDR2 sequences are MNHEY and SVGAGI. The CDR3 coding sequence is TGTGCCACCGGTTCATCAGGGTACGAGCAGTACTTC. It codes for CATGSSGYEQYF.

This chain uses TRBV6-5 with TRBJ1-4; TRBD1 agrees at 7 bases. The trim removed 8 bases at V and 7 bases at J, leaving 13 bases unmatched. Germline V lookup: CDR1 MNHEY, CDR2 SVGAGI. The CDR3 spans 15 residues. Here the CDR3 reads CASPDRDRASEKLFF. CDR3 sequence (DNA): TGTGCCAGCCCCGACCGCGACAGGGCCAGTGAAAAACTGTTTTTT.

For the CDR3, the DNA is TGTGCCATCAGTGAGTCGTTAAGAGGACTAGCCAATGAGCAGTTCTTC. Protein: CAISESLRGLANEQFF. The V and J genes are TRBV10-3 and TRBJ2-1; 8 bases match TRBD2. The CDR3 consists of 16 residues. Germline CDR1 and CDR2: ENHRY and SYGVKD. Trimming cost V 0 bases and J 6 bases; bases outside gene matches: 7.

The chain has TRBV5-1 and TRBJ2-3; weak D call: TRBD1 (7 bases). V shed 4 bases and J shed 4 bases, with 19 bases lying between them. The CDR3 runs to 16 residues. CDR1 and CDR2 from the germline V gene are SGHRS and YFSETQ. CDR3 in DNA: TGCGCCAGCAGCACCAGGGGGACCAGGGACTCAGATACGCAGTATTTT. Its translation is CASSTRGTRDSDTQYF. Complete variable domain (other parts from reference TRBV5-1 and TRBJ2-3): KAGVTQTPRYLIKTRGQQVTLSCSPISGHRSVSWYQQTPGQGLQFLFEYFSETQRNKGNFPGRFSGRQFSNSRSEMNVSTLELGDSALYLCASSTRGTRDSDTQYFGPGTRLTVL.

This clone was picked up a small number of times. The V call is TRBV19, the J call TRBJ1-5; D call uncertain. The V gene's germline CDR1 is LNHDA and CDR2 SQIVND (reference sequence). The V end was cut by 4 bases, the J end by 4 bases, with 11 bases between. The CDR3 runs to 14 residues. CDR3 region: CASSRGLPNQPQHF. CDR3 DNA sequence: TGTGCCAGTAGTAGAGGGCTCCCGAATCAGCCCCAGCATTTT.

The chain links TRBV11-2 to TRBJ1-1, with D perhaps TRBD1 (6 bases). CDR3 size: 15 residues. V was clipped by 4 bases and J by 1 base, with 13 bases between them. CDR1 SGHAT and CDR2 FQNNGV come from the germline V gene. CDR3 amino acids: CASSYRVQGNTEAFF. Written as DNA, the CDR3 is TGTGCCAGCAGCTACAGGGTCCAAGGGAACACTGAAGCTTTCTTT.

In DNA, the CDR3 is TGTGCCAGTAGCGGGGGGGCAGATACGCAGTATTTT. Translation: CASSGGADTQYF. The chain has TRBV19 and TRBJ2-3, with 8 bases aligning to TRBD2. V shed 6 bases and J 4 bases; nucleotides not matched to a gene: 0. CDR1 is LNHDA and CDR2 is SQIVND in the germline V gene (reference sequence). The CDR3 has 12 amino acids.

The gene calls are TRBV19 and TRBJ2-3, with 10 nucleotides matching TRBD1. CDR1 is LNHDA and CDR2 is SQIVND in the germline V gene (reference sequence). This CDR3 comprises 15 residues. V trimming: 8 bases; J trimming: 3 bases; junction bases outside the gene matches: 8. As DNA, the CDR3 is TGTGCCAGTGGATCCGGGACAGGGGTGACAGATACGCAGTATTTT. Its translation: CASGSGTGVTDTQYF.

The gene calls are TRBV4-2 and TRBJ2-5; 8 bases align to TRBD2. The CDR3 loop spans 18 amino acids. V shed 2 bases, J shed 3 bases, and the junction held 14 bases outside the gene matches. CDR1 and CDR2 from the germline V gene are LGHNA and YNFKEQ. CDR3 in amino acids: CASSQRGGKLVGKETQYF. CDR3 DNA sequence: TGTGCCAGCAGCCAACGCGGGGGGAAACTAGTCGGTAAAGAGACCCAGTACTTC.

At least ten counts were recorded for this clone. The chain has TRBV6-1 and TRBJ1-4; TRBD1 aligns across 7 bases. Looked up from germline, CDR1 is MNHNS and CDR2 is SASEGT. CDR3 length: 15 amino acids. The trim removed 3 bases at V and 4 bases at J, leaving 5 bases unmatched. The CDR3 sequence is CASSEGRGVNEKLFF. The CDR3 DNA reads TGTGCCAGCAGTGAGGGCAGGGGGGTTAATGAAAAACTGTTTTTT.

This sequence joins TRBV7-2 and TRBJ2-5; a possible D gene is TRBD1 (5 bases). V was cut by 1 base and J by 4 bases, with 7 bases left in between. The germline gives CDR1 SGHTA, CDR2 FQGNSA. The CDR3 is 13 amino acids. In DNA, the CDR3 is TGTGCCAGCAGCTTAGTAGGGGCAGAGACCCAGTACTTC. Protein: CASSLVGAETQYF.

This chain connects TRBV10-3 to TRBJ2-1; tentative D call: TRBD1 (6 bases). Germline CDR1 is ENHRY and CDR2 is SYGVKD. CDR3 length: 13 amino acids. Trimming took 8 bases from V and 6 from J, leaving 14 bases between them. The CDR3 is CAISPQGSNEQFF. In DNA form, the CDR3 reads TGTGCCATCTCTCCACAGGGAAGCAATGAGCAGTTCTTC.

This clone showed up just once. The chain links TRBV6-6 to TRBJ2-5, with D possibly matching TRBD1 (6 bases). V lost 0 bases to trimming and J lost 3 bases, with 8 bases between them. The V gene's germline CDR1 is MNHNY and CDR2 SVGAGI (reference sequence). There are 14 residues in the CDR3. CDR3 sequence: CASSYSNREETQYF. For the CDR3, the DNA is TGTGCCAGCAGTTACTCGAACAGGGAAGAGACCCAGTACTTC.

This rearrangement joins TRBV5-1 to TRBJ2-7, with TRBD1 identical over 9 bases. The CDR3 loop spans 15 amino acids. Germline CDR1 SGHRS, CDR2 YFSETQ. The junction had 7 bases not matched to a gene; V was cut back by 2 bases and J by 4 bases. The CDR3 protein is CASSFSMGQGYEQYF. CDR3 nucleotide sequence: TGCGCCAGCAGCTTTTCAATGGGACAGGGTTACGAGCAGTACTTC.

This clone came up once. The chain is built from TRBV28 and TRBJ2-2; TRBD1 is a possible D gene (7 bases). Germline loops: CDR1 MDHEN, CDR2 SYDVKM. The V and J ends lost 7 bases and 2 bases respectively, with 17 bases between them. The CDR3 totals 16 residues. CDR3 amino acids: CASTPGGGFNTGELFF. For the CDR3, the DNA is TGTGCCAGCACCCCTGGAGGGGGCTTTAACACCGGGGAGCTGTTTTTT.

This clone was observed once. The rearrangement links TRBV5-4 to TRBJ2-2, with 8 bases aligning to TRBD1. Per germline, CDR1 SGHNT and CDR2 YYREEE (reference sequence). V shed 3 bases, J shed 4 bases, and the junction held 5 bases outside the gene matches. The CDR3 covers 15 residues. CDR3 sequence (DNA): TGTGCCAGCAGCTCGCCGGGACAGGCCACCGGGGAGCTGTTTTTT. It codes for CASSSPGQATGELFF.

The chain employs TRBV2 and TRBJ1-2, with 7 bases that match TRBD1. The CDR3 sequence is 14 residues long. The V and J ends lost 5 bases and 2 bases, in that order; junction bases with no gene match: 5. Germline values: CDR1 SNHLY, CDR2 FYNNEI. The DNA for the CDR3 is TGTGCCAGCAGTAGACAGGGCGCAAACTATGGCTACACCTTC. Translating gives CASSRQGANYGYTF.

J is TRBJ1-3 and V is TRBV30; D might be TRBD1 (6 bases). The germline V and J ends were trimmed by 6 bases and 3 bases, with 18 bases remaining between them. The germline V gene encodes CDR1 GTSNPN and CDR2 SVGIG (reference sequence). This CDR3 region has 15 residues. Here the CDR3 reads CACATGALFGNTIYF. The CDR3 DNA follows: TGTGCCTGCGCGACAGGCGCCCTCTTTGGAAACACCATATATTTT.

The V gene is TRBV7-9, the J gene TRBJ2-3, with 8 nucleotides matching TRBD2. V shed 0 bases, J shed 0 bases, and the junction held 8 bases outside the gene matches. Germline CDR1 reads SEHNR; CDR2 reads FQNEAQ (reference sequence). There are 18 residues in the CDR3. The CDR3: CASSLALDSGASTDTQYF. Written as DNA, the CDR3 is TGTGCCAGCAGCTTAGCGCTTGATAGCGGGGCAAGCACAGATACGCAGTATTTT.

This sequence joins TRBV6-6 and TRBJ1-2; 8 nucleotides align to TRBD1. CDR1 and CDR2 (germline): MNHNY, SVGAGI (reference sequence). Germline trimming cut 6 bases from V and 6 bases from J; bases unmatched to any gene: 3. The CDR3 has 12 amino acids. The CDR3 DNA is TGTGCCAGCAGGGACAGGGTGAATGGCTACACCTTC. It encodes CASRDRVNGYTF.

The chain joins TRBV7-8 to TRBJ1-1; D is unclear. Germline assignment: CDR1 SGHVS and CDR2 FQNEAQ. The CDR3 length is 15 residues. V was clipped by 4 bases and J by 7 bases, with 19 bases between them. The CDR3 bases are TGTGCCAGCAGCTCCCTTTCCGAGGGAGAACGTGAAGCTTTCTTT. This gives the protein CASSSLSEGEREAFF.

V usage is TRBV29-1 and J usage is TRBJ1-1; 9 nucleotides align to TRBD1. Germline trimming cut 3 bases from V and 1 base from J; bases unmatched to any gene: 12. Germline V CDR1 and CDR2: SQVTM, ANQGSEA. This CDR3 is built from 17 residues. CDR3 nucleotide sequence: TGCAGCGTTGATGGGACAGGGTATCTGAACAGGAACACTGAAGCTTTCTTT. It encodes CSVDGTGYLNRNTEAFF.

The rearrangement uses TRBV28 and TRBJ1-1, with D hard to call. The CDR3 totals 12 residues. V shed 5 bases and J shed 3 bases, with 7 bases lying between them. The V gene's germline CDR1 is MDHEN and CDR2 SYDVKM. The DNA for the CDR3 is TGTGCCAGCAGTCGCGAGTACACTGAAGCTTTCTTT. Translated, it gives CASSREYTEAFF. Variable domain in full (rest from reference TRBV28 and TRBJ1-1): DVKVTQSSRYLVKRTGEKVFLECVQDMDHENMFWYRQDPGLGLRLIYFSYDVKMKEKGDIPEGYSVSREKKERFSLILESASTNQTSMYLCASSREYTEAFFGQGTRLTVV.